The 10 T cell receptor beta chains below all came from one sample that was sequenced in a study of T cell clusters in autoimmune cytopenias. TRB rearrangements were amplified by touch-down multiplex PCR with mixed TRB-A/B primers. TCRdb reprocessed the multiplex PCR reads; each CDR3 protein has one entry and no DNA is given. The sample's table shows approximately 6,400 distinct CDR3 sequences. Each sample's input was approximately 270 ng genomic DNA, about 38,000 genome equivalents. Specimen: peripheral blood. The receptors here all came from a human donor with an autoimmune cytopenia or autoimmune hepatitis (not recorded which).

The rearrangement uses TRBV7-2 and TRBJ2-5. The CDR3 contains 12 residues. The germline V gene has CDR1 SGHTA and CDR2 FQGNSA. The CDR3 region is CASSLDQETQYF. Drawing the rest from reference TRBV7-2 and TRBJ2-5, the complete variable domain is GAGVSQSPSNKVTEKGKDVELRCDPISGHTALYWYRQSLGQGLEFLIYFQGNSAPDKSGLPSDRFSAERTGGSVSTLTIQRTQQEDSAVYLCASSLDQETQYFGPGTRLLVL.

Frequency places this clonotype as medium-sized. The rearrangement joins TRBV12-3 or TRBV12-4 to TRBJ2-3; TCRdb indicates TRBD1, and absent DNA this call remains unverified. There are 12 residues in the CDR3. This chain's CDR3 is CASSPGGYTQYF.

This chain links TRBV20-1 with TRBJ2-1. Germline V gene lookup returns CDR1 DFQATT and CDR2 SNEGSKA (reference sequence). CDR3 length: 11 amino acids. The CDR3 region is CSASEGNEQFF.

The rearrangement joins TRBV27 to TRBJ1-2; TCRdb picks TRBD1, but there is no DNA to check that call. The CDR3 is made up of 14 amino acids. Germline V lookup: CDR1 MNHEY, CDR2 SMNVEV (reference sequence). CDR3 amino acids: CASTGDRVNYGYTF.

This clonotype registers medium-sized by frequency. The V and J genes are TRBV15 and TRBJ1-5; with no DNA, the TCRdb D assignment of TRBD1 cannot be verified. The CDR3 totals 15 residues. From germline, CDR1 is LNHNV and CDR2 YYDKDF (reference sequence). The CDR3 spells CATSTELGAIATQHF.

This clonotype is classed as medium-sized by frequency. V and J are TRBV12-3 or TRBV12-4 and TRBJ1-6; TCRdb indicates TRBD1, and absent DNA this call remains unverified. The CDR3 length is 15 residues. This CDR3 reads CASSGQGISNSPLHF.

The gene calls are TRBV19 and TRBJ1-1; the TCRdb call, TRBD1, lacks DNA for checking. The CDR3 covers 14 residues. Germline loops: CDR1 LNHDA, CDR2 SQIVND (reference sequence). The CDR3 reads CASSIREMNTEAFF. Full variable domain (rest looked up from reference TRBV19 and TRBJ1-1): DGGITQSPKYLFRKEGQNVTLSCEQNLNHDAMYWYRQDPGQGLRLIYYSQIVNDFQKGDIAEGYSVSREKKESFPLTVTSAQKNPTAFYLCASSIREMNTEAFFGQGTRLTVV.

Frequency places this clonotype as medium-sized (0.01 to 0.1%). This chain connects TRBV12-3 or TRBV12-4 to TRBJ1-1. The length of the CDR3 is 13 residues. Here the CDR3 reads CASSLAVNTEAFF.

This clonotype is deemed medium-sized (0.01 to 0.1%) by its frequency. The chain uses TRBV12-3 or TRBV12-4 and TRBJ2-3. The CDR3 extends over 12 amino acids. CDR3 region: CASSVGTDTQYF.

V gene TRBV20-1 combines with J gene TRBJ1-1. Germline loops: CDR1 DFQATT, CDR2 SNEGSKA (reference sequence). The CDR3 spans 15 residues. The CDR3 loop is CSARWVGGRGTEAFF.